This TCR beta chain was retrieved from a study of radiotherapy plus CTLA-4 blockade in lung cancer. Background on the study: Across the patients, objective responses occurred in about 19%, and disease control in about 29%.

The CDR3 loop spans 15 amino acids. V dropped 6 bases and J dropped 1; count of bases not matched to a gene: 6. Germline CDR1 and CDR2: SNHLY and FYNNEI. Focal radiation plus CTLA-4 blockade with ipilimumab was given to patients with chemo-refractory metastatic non-small-cell lung cancer. Study results and limitations: TCR clones of tumor origin grew in blood after radiotherapy plus ipilimumab.

About this clone itself: Its antigen remains unknown.

Produced via immunoSEQ multiplex PCR; TCRdb's table is partial and in-frame only. The sample records about 51,000 clones, approximately 80% being singletons. Sequenced here: peripheral blood, sampled from a patient treated with radiotherapy plus ipilimumab. The receptor's source is a human donor with non-small cell lung cancer whose response to radiotherapy plus ipilimumab could not be evaluated. The genes are TRBV2 and TRBJ2-1; 7 bases map to TRBD2. CDR3 DNA: TGTGCCAGCAGCCAAAGCGGGGATTCCTACAATGAGCAGTTCTTC. The encoded protein is CASSQSGDSYNEQFF.